This entry lists 24 T cell receptor beta chains sequenced from one sample in a study of metastatic and nonmetastatic thyroid tumors. Nobody among the patients had been given any treatment before thyroid surgery. TCRdb reprocessed the PCR reads via MiXCR. The repertoire holds around 37,000 clones, with around 21% as singletons. Sequenced sample: blood. These receptors all stem from a female donor with papillary thyroid cancer or a benign thyroid nodule (not recorded which). Some clones in this sample may be carry-over from other donors' samples.

The rearrangement links TRBV7-9 to TRBJ2-1; weak D call: TRBD2 (6 bases). V dropped 7 bases and J dropped 0 bases, with 7 bases sitting between them. The CDR3 is made up of 13 amino acids. Germline V gene data show CDR1 as SEHNR and CDR2 as FQNEAQ (reference sequence). The CDR3 region has the DNA TGTGCCAGCATGGGGGGCTCCTACAATGAGCAGTTCTTC. Its translation: CASMGGSYNEQFF.

The chain joins TRBV3-1 to TRBJ2-5; 7 bases fit TRBD2. CDR1 is LGHDT and CDR2 is YNNKEL in the germline V gene (reference sequence). This CDR3 has 15 residues. The V segment lost 3 bases and the J segment 4 bases; nucleotides outside the gene matches: 8. Written as DNA, the CDR3 is TGTGCCAGCAGCCACAACTTAGCGGGCCCAGAGACCCAGTACTTC. Translated: CASSHNLAGPETQYF.

In this sample, this clone turned up a few times. The gene calls are TRBV4-3 and TRBJ2-2; the D is unclear. CDR3 length equals 14 residues. Trimming took 1 base from V and 2 from J, leaving 5 bases between them. Germline V gives CDR1 LGHNA, CDR2 YSLEER. The CDR3: CASSQAFNTGELFF. As DNA, the CDR3 is TGCGCCAGCAGCCAAGCCTTTAACACCGGGGAGCTGTTTTTT.

This clone was picked up many times. This chain joins TRBV20-1 and TRBJ1-1; 9 bases are shared with TRBD1. The CDR3 covers 15 residues. V lost 3 bases to trimming and J lost 4 bases; unmatched junction nucleotides: 9. Germline lookup yields CDR1 DFQATT and CDR2 SNEGSKA (reference sequence). For the CDR3, the DNA is TGCAGTGCTAGTGGACAGGGGACTATAACCACTGAAGCTTTCTTT. Amino acids: CSASGQGTITTEAFF.

Notes on this clone: The germline gene is not matched at one end of the junction; a read error may be the cause. The chain couples TRBV7-9 to TRBJ1-2; D is ambiguous. The CDR3 has 14 amino acids. Germline V lookup: CDR1 SEHNR, CDR2 FQNEAQ (reference sequence). CDR3 sequence: CSSSSSAPSVGYTF. The CDR3 DNA sequence: TGTTCCAGCAGCTCCTCGGCACCATCAGTCGGCTACACCTTC.

This chain connects TRBV4-3 to TRBJ2-2, with D possibly TRBD1 on 5 matching bases. Trimming removed 1 base from V and 4 bases from J, with 13 bases in between. This CDR3 comprises 16 residues. Germline CDR1 is LGHNA and CDR2 is YSLEER. The CDR3 coding sequence is TGCGCCAGCAGCCAAGTCTCAGGGCGAGGCACCGGGGAGCTGTTTTTT. Encoded protein: CASSQVSGRGTGELFF.

Details on this clone: One end of the junction fails to match germline, which may point to a read error. This chain joins TRBV11-1 and TRBJ2-3; 8 nucleotides line up with TRBD2. In germline, CDR1 is SGHAT, CDR2 FQDESV (reference sequence). The CDR3 is 18 residues long. CDR3 loop: CAGSSLDPTSGATDTQYF. The CDR3, as DNA: TGTGCCGGCAGCTCCCTAGACCCAACTAGCGGAGCGACAGATACGCAGTATTTT.

This clone was seen a handful of times. This may stem from a read error, because a much larger clone lies one nucleotide away. The chain carries TRBV12-3 or TRBV12-4 and TRBJ2-4; D is unclear. The CDR3 has 11 residues. Here the CDR3 reads CASSPKNIKYF. CDR3 DNA sequence: TGTGCCAGCAGTCCGAAAAACATTAAGTACTTC.

This clone was seen ten or more times. The rearrangement uses TRBV30 and TRBJ1-1; the match to TRBD1 covers 7 bases. Germline V CDR1 and CDR2: GTSNPN, SVGIG (reference sequence). With 4 bases clipped from V and 4 bases from J, the junction kept 9 bases outside the gene matches. The CDR3 length is 14 residues. CDR3 nucleotide sequence: TGTGCCTGGACCCGACAGGGAATGAGCACTGAAGCTTTCTTT. It specifies CAWTRQGMSTEAFF.

A remark on this clone: A read error may account for a junction end that differs from germline. This chain uses TRBV15 with TRBJ2-3, with 12 bases lining up with TRBD2. This CDR3 spans 17 amino acids. Germline CDR1 is LNHNV and CDR2 is YYDKDF (reference sequence). The CDR3 region is CATSSPSGRAGEDTQYF. CDR3 coding DNA: TGTGCCACTAGCAGTCCTAGCGGGAGGGCCGGGGAAGATACGCAGTATTTT.

In its sample, this clone was seen many times. The gene calls are TRBV30 and TRBJ1-4; 11 bases are shared with TRBD1. Germline loops: CDR1 GTSNPN, CDR2 SVGIG (reference sequence). This CDR3 is built from 15 residues. The ends lost 0 bases at V and 9 bases at J; junction bases unmatched: 6. The CDR3 spells CAWSVTGTGGKKLFF. The CDR3 DNA reads TGTGCCTGGAGTGTCACCGGGACAGGGGGGAAAAAACTGTTTTTT.

By sample fraction, this clone is medium-sized. This sample also contains other DNA sequences that code for the same CDR3. The chain employs TRBV28 and TRBJ1-3; weak D call: TRBD1 (6 bases). The CDR3 is made up of 14 amino acids. The V end was cut by 8 bases, the J end by 1 base, with 12 bases between. CDR1 MDHEN and CDR2 SYDVKM come from the germline V gene. Here the CDR3 reads CASHPGASGNTIYF. CDR3 bases: TGTGCCAGCCACCCGGGGGCATCTGGAAACACCATATATTTT.

The V gene is TRBV4-2, the J gene TRBJ2-7, with TRBD2 matching over 8 bases. With V trimmed by 0 bases and J by 2 bases, 9 bases remained unmatched. From germline, CDR1 is LGHNA and CDR2 YNFKEQ. The CDR3 consists of 17 residues. For the CDR3, the DNA is TGTGCCAGCAGCCAAGATAAGGGGAGCGGGGGAACCTACGAGCAGTACTTC. This translates into CASSQDKGSGGTYEQYF.

Ten or more counts support this clone. The chain couples TRBV12-3 or TRBV12-4 to TRBJ1-1; possible D gene TRBD1, 6 bases. The CDR3 is 14 amino acids. V lost 7 bases and J lost 4, with 16 bases in between. CDR3: CASTLGGGFTEAFF. The DNA of the CDR3 is TGTGCCAGCACCCTAGGGGGGGGGTTCACTGAAGCTTTCTTT.

This clone has a handful of counts. Possible read error: a much larger clone is one base away. The chain is built from TRBV29-1 and TRBJ2-3; tentative D call: TRBD2 (5 bases). Germline V gene lookup returns CDR1 SQVTM and CDR2 ANQGSEA. The V end lost 3 bases, the J end lost 6 bases, and 13 bases lay between the germline ends. This CDR3 contains 13 residues. The CDR3 nucleotides read TGCAGCGTTGATCTTCGGAGAGGGGATACGCAGTATTTT. It yields the protein CSVDLRRGDTQYF.

The sample holds many counts of this clone. This chain joins TRBV20-1 and TRBJ2-3, with D tentatively TRBD1 (6 bases). The CDR3 contains 13 residues. The V end was cut by 8 bases, the J end by 6 bases, with 18 bases between. Germline V gene lookup returns CDR1 DFQATT and CDR2 SNEGSKA (reference sequence). CDR3 DNA sequence: TGCAGTCCCACAGGGTCCCATGATGATACGCAGTATTTT. It is translated as CSPTGSHDDTQYF.

This clone appeared a few times. A much larger clone lies a single base off, so this may be a read error. V usage is TRBV12-3 or TRBV12-4 and J usage is TRBJ1-2; 7 positions agree with TRBD1. The CDR3 is 14 residues long. The CDR3 DNA is TGTGCCAGCATTTTACAAGGGGGCAACCATGGCTACACCTTC. This sequence encodes CASILQGGNHGYTF.

The chain is built from TRBV11-3 and TRBJ2-1; D call uncertain. Trimming pared 6 bases from V and 8 bases from J, leaving 8 bases between. The length of the CDR3 is 11 residues. In germline, CDR1 is SGHNT, CDR2 YENEEA. CDR3 in DNA: TGTGCCAGCAGTTTGATGGATGAGCAGTTCTTC. This encodes CASSLMDEQFF.

The rearrangement links TRBV4-3 to TRBJ1-5, with D unresolved. CDR3 size: 15 residues. The V gene lost 0 bases and the J gene lost 4 bases, with 10 bases spanning the gap. In germline, CDR1 is LGHNA, CDR2 YSLEER. The CDR3 loop reads CASSQDNSLNQPQHF. The CDR3 region has the DNA TGCGCCAGCAGCCAAGATAACAGCCTTAATCAGCCCCAGCATTTT.

This clone was recorded many times. This chain links TRBV7-2 with TRBJ2-3; no firm D call. V lost 7 bases, J lost 0 bases, and 11 bases lay in between. Germline V gene lookup returns CDR1 SGHTA and CDR2 FQGNSA. This CDR3 contains 14 residues. Here the CDR3 DNA reads TGTGCCAGCAAGCTGGGCGGAAGCACAGATACGCAGTATTTT. It encodes CASKLGGSTDTQYF.

This clone was counted many times. The CDR3 loop reads CASSPRQSSPLHF. CDR3 nucleotides: TGTGCCAGCAGCCCGCGACAAAGCTCACCCCTCCACTTT. The rearrangement uses TRBV11-2 and TRBJ1-6; D ambiguous. This CDR3 has 13 amino acids. The germline V gene has CDR1 SGHAT and CDR2 FQNNGV. V lost 5 bases and J 10 bases, leaving 12 bases between the germline ends.

The chain couples TRBV11-2 to TRBJ2-7, with 10 bases that match TRBD1. This CDR3 is built from 16 residues. Germline V gene lookup returns CDR1 SGHAT and CDR2 FQNNGV. Unmatched junction bases numbered 8, after V lost 6 bases and J lost 0 bases. This chain's CDR3 is CASRTGTGANSYEQYF. CDR3 nucleotides: TGTGCCAGCAGAACCGGGACAGGGGCCAACTCCTACGAGCAGTACTTC.

The chain links TRBV5-1 to TRBJ2-7; D tentatively reads TRBD1 or TRBD2 (5 bases each). Germline CDR1 SGHRS, CDR2 YFSETQ. There are 15 residues in the CDR3. V lost 0 bases to trimming and J lost 3 bases, with 13 bases between them. The CDR3 bases are TGCGCCAGCAGCTTGGATCTTGGGGGAATCTACGAGCAGTACTTC. It yields the protein CASSLDLGGIYEQYF.

Regarding this clone: One end of the junction is discordant with germline, which a read error may explain. The chain joins TRBV24-1 to TRBJ2-1; 7 positions match TRBD2. The CDR3 sequence is 16 residues long. Germline CDR1 and CDR2: KGHDR and SFDVKD. CDR3 coding DNA: TGTTCCACCAGTGATTTAACGGGAGGCTTTAGAAATGAGCAGTTCTTC. This gives the protein CSTSDLTGGFRNEQFF.